This T cell receptor (beta chain) stems from a study of T cell responses to AZD1222 COVID-19 vaccine. About the research overall: Second-dose recipients at about 4 or about 12 weeks were treated as one pooled group.

The study's findings and limits: Spike-specific TCR breadth rose after two AZD1222 doses, and depth rose as well. Spike-wide vaccine-associated CD4 TCRs dominated at 160-218 and 743-854. The study identified only 6 or 7 AZD1222 recipients as seropositive at baseline.

In regard to this clone: Its antigen remains unidentified.

Repertoires were generated with immunoSEQ multiplex PCR, while TCRdb's copy carries only in-frame clones and drops some. The table includes about 120,000 clones, 80% to 90% detected once. The CDR3 is 13 residues long. V was pared by 8 bases and J by 5 bases, with 13 bases between. The germline gives CDR1 GTSNPN, CDR2 SVGIG (reference sequence). The input for sequencing was peripheral blood, taken on day 0 of AZD1222 vaccination. This clonotype was obtained from an adult in good health. This chain uses TRBV30 with TRBJ1-6, with D perhaps TRBD1 (6 bases). In DNA form, the CDR3 reads TGTGCCAGCCGGGACACTAATAATTCACCCCTCCACTTT. This codes for CASRDTNNSPLHF.